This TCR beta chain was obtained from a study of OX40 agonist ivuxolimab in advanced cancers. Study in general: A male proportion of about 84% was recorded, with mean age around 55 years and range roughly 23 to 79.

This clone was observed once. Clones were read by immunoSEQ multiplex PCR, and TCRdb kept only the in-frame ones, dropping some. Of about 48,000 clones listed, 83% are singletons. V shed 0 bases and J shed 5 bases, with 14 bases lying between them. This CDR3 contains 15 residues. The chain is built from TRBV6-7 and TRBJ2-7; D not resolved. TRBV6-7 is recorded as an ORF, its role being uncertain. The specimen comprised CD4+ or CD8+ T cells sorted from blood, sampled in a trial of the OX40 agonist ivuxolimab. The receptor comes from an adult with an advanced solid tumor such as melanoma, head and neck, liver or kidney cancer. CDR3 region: CASSYSGGKQDEQYF. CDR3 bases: TGTGCCAGCAGTTACTCGGGTGGGAAACAAGACGAGCAGTACTTC.